This section outlines one T cell receptor beta chain sequence together with its context. A second roughly 7 to 11 cycle PCR used barcoded and J-beta primers. TCRdb fed the 5' RACE reads into MiXCR, producing one record per CDR3 protein. The sample has 790,000 or so distinct CDR3 sequences, around 45% seen once; the top ten hold 15% to 20%. The entry originates in a study of blood T cells in healthy people across ages. Per sample, no less than 5.5 micrograms of total RNA were extracted. The CDR3 contains 13 residues. Germline CDR1 and CDR2: SQVTM and ANQGSEA. V was clipped by 1 base and J by 0 bases, with 6 bases between them.

Sequencing used blood. This TCR was recovered from a man older than 75 in good health. The rearrangement uses TRBV29-1 and TRBJ1-1; D call uncertain. The chain's CDR3 is CSVEGRLNTEAFF. As DNA, the CDR3 is TGCAGCGTTGAAGGCAGATTGAACACTGAAGCTTTCTTT.